What follows are 6 T cell receptor beta chains derived from one specimen sequenced in a study of beta chain features in type 1 diabetes. Whole-study findings and limits: Researchers report that Type 1 diabetes patients had moderately but significantly shorter TCRB CDR3s across all four CD4+ subsets.

Expressed TCRB transcripts got sequenced, as all isolated RNA was reverse transcribed. The protocol was immunoSEQ multiplex PCR, while the TCRdb copy is restricted to in-frame clones and leaves out a portion. The data show 300,000 to 400,000 clones, over 9% seen once. These receptors have no known antigen. Sequenced sample: central memory CD4+ T cells from blood. These receptors came from a man aged 25 to 40 with type 1 diabetes.

V usage is TRBV7-9 and J usage is TRBJ2-6; D uncertain. Trimming removed 4 bases from V and 0 bases from J, with 10 bases in between. CDR1 and CDR2 from the germline V gene are SEHNR and FQNEAQ (reference sequence). CDR3 length: 16 amino acids. The CDR3, as DNA: TGTGCCAGCAGCTCCTACGACCTCTCTGGGGCCAACGTCCTGACTTTC. Protein: CASSSYDLSGANVLTF.

The rearrangement links TRBV7-6 to TRBJ1-5, with TRBD1 matching over 9 bases. Unmatched junction bases numbered 10, after V lost 4 bases and J lost 3 bases. This CDR3 has 17 residues. Germline loops: CDR1 SGHVS, CDR2 FNYEAQ. The CDR3 DNA follows: TGTGCCAGCAGCTCCGGCGGGGGGACAGGGCTCAATCAGCCCCAGCATTTT. This codes for CASSSGGGTGLNQPQHF.

The chain recombines TRBV19 with TRBJ1-1; no firm D call. Looked up from germline, CDR1 is LNHDA and CDR2 is SQIVND (reference sequence). The CDR3 loop spans 14 amino acids. With 7 bases removed from V and 3 bases from J, the gap between germline ends came to 15 bases. The CDR3 DNA reads as TGTGCCAGTACCCACCCCGGGCGGTACACTGAAGCTTTCTTT. Its translation is CASTHPGRYTEAFF.

The chain links TRBV6-6 to TRBJ1-2; 8 nucleotides align to TRBD1. Germline CDR1 MNHNY, CDR2 SVGAGI (reference sequence). Trimming took 5 bases from V and 4 from J; bases not matched to a gene: 6. The CDR3 has 14 residues. This CDR3 reads CASSDADRAYGYTF. As DNA, the CDR3 is TGTGCCAGCAGTGACGCGGACAGGGCCTATGGCTACACCTTC.

The chain is built from TRBV7-3 and TRBJ2-6; TRBD1 matches at 9 bases. With 6 bases clipped from V and 1 base from J, the junction kept 13 bases outside the gene matches. This CDR3 contains 19 residues. Germline CDR1 and CDR2: SGHTA and FQGTGA. This CDR3 is CASSLSAGTGRSGANVLTF. CDR3 DNA: TGTGCCAGCAGTTTATCCGCCGGGACAGGGAGATCTGGGGCCAACGTCCTGACTTTC.

On this clone itself: The same CDR3 arises from other DNA sequences in this sample as well. This chain connects TRBV18 to TRBJ1-1, with no clear D. Germline V lookup: CDR1 KGHSH, CDR2 LQKENI. V lost 2 bases, J lost 0 bases, and 4 bases lay in between. The CDR3 contains 13 residues. The CDR3 protein is CASSPDLNTEAFF. Here the CDR3 DNA reads TGTGCCAGCTCACCAGACCTGAACACTGAAGCTTTCTTT.